Listed below are T cell receptor beta chains from one sample, sequenced in a study of beta chain features in type 1 diabetes. This table comes from immunoSEQ multiplex PCR, and its TCRdb copy is limited to in-frame clones, with some not included. The data contain some 410,000 clones, around 13% of them seen just once; the ten biggest clones take up 0.03% to 0.04%. Sequencing used naive CD4+ T cells from blood. These receptors all come from a man aged 25-45 years in good health. The CDR3 runs from the conserved cysteine through the conserved F or W. A D gene is named only where the DNA matches it firmly. Clone sizes are given selectively: once, few, many, or a class where the clone is expanded.

abundance	d_gene	j_gene	v_gene	CDR3aa	CDR3nt
-	TRBD2	TRBJ2-5	TRBV7-8	CASSAGTSGGTQYF	TGTGCCAGCAGCGCCGGGACTAGCGGGGGGACCCAGTACTTC
-	-	TRBJ2-5	TRBV12-5	CASGLRGWGETQYF	TGTGCTAGTGGTTTGAGAGGGTGGGGAGAGACCCAGTACTTC
-	TRBD1	TRBJ2-7	TRBV27	CASSLIRTGAPPGEQYF	TGTGCCAGCAGTTTAATCAGGACAGGGGCCCCTCCGGGGGAGCAGTACTTC
-	-	TRBJ1-2	TRBV30	CAWIPSRDYGYTF	TGTGCCTGGATCCCTAGCAGGGACTATGGCTACACCTTC
-	-	TRBJ2-3	TRBV7-9	CAPEAWGTDTQYF	TGTGCCCCCGAGGCGTGGGGAACAGATACGCAGTATTTT
-	-	TRBJ1-1	TRBV5-4	CASSRGGGFMNTEAFF	TGTGCCAGCAGCCGTGGTGGGGGATTCATGAACACTGAAGCTTTCTTT
-	TRBD2	TRBJ2-5	TRBV7-2	CASSLASSGGQETQYF	TGTGCCAGCAGCTTAGCATCTAGCGGGGGCCAAGAGACCCAGTACTTC
-	TRBD1	TRBJ2-4	TRBV6-7	CASIQGNIQYF	TGTGCCAGCATACAGGGGAACATTCAGTACTTC
-	-	TRBJ1-5	TRBV2	CASSESRGAQHF	TGTGCCAGCAGTGAAAGCCGAGGAGCCCAGCATTTT
-	TRBD2	TRBJ2-1	TRBV7-9	CASSRTSVHNEQFF	TGTGCCAGCAGCCGGACTAGCGTCCACAATGAGCAGTTCTTC
-	-	TRBJ2-3	TRBV5-4	CASSQGWRGYTDTQYF	TGTGCCAGCAGCCAAGGGTGGAGGGGTTACACAGATACGCAGTATTTT
few	-	TRBJ2-7	TRBV21-1	CASSKWHRDRVYEQYF	TGTGCCAGCAGCAAATGGCACCGGGACAGGGTCTACGAGCAGTACTTC
-	-	TRBJ2-6	TRBV7-9	CASSFRNVLPVLTF	TGTGCCAGCAGCTTCCGGAATGTACTTCCCGTCCTGACTTTC
-	-	TRBJ2-6	TRBV7-6	CASSYLLGGMANVLTF	TGTGCCAGCAGCTACCTACTGGGTGGTATGGCCAACGTCCTGACTTTC
few	-	TRBJ1-1	TRBV9	CASSVAHSNTEAFF	TGTGCCAGCAGCGTAGCTCATTCCAACACTGAAGCTTTCTTT
-	-	TRBJ2-5	TRBV2	CASSEAAEKETQYF	TGTGCCAGCAGTGAAGCTGCTGAAAAAGAGACCCAGTACTTC
-	-	TRBJ2-5	TRBV18	CASSLQETQYF	TGTGCCAGCTCGCTACAAGAGACCCAGTACTTC
-	-	TRBJ1-2	TRBV2	CASMEGGYTF	TGTGCCAGCATGGAGGGTGGCTACACCTTC
-	-	TRBJ2-3	TRBV21-1	CASSKESAQYF	TGTGCCAGCAGCAAGGAATCCGCGCAGTATTTT
-	-	TRBJ2-1	TRBV6-6	CASSYRDDEQFF	TGTGCCAGCAGTTACAGGGATGATGAGCAGTTCTTC
few	TRBD2	TRBJ2-1	TRBV14	CASSRGTSGRAGNEQFF	TGTGCCAGCAGCCGAGGGACTAGCGGGAGAGCCGGCAATGAGCAGTTCTTC
-	-	TRBJ1-1	TRBV7-2	CASRLKGKSFF	TGTGCCAGCAGACTGAAGGGGAAGTCTTTCTTT
few	TRBD1	TRBJ2-5	TRBV5-1	CASSWGRGQETQYF	TGCGCCAGCAGCTGGGGCAGGGGGCAAGAGACCCAGTACTTC
-	-	TRBJ2-1	TRBV18	CASSPGPPQFF	TGTGCCAGCTCACCCGGGCCGCCCCAGTTCTTC
few	-	TRBJ1-5	TRBV4-3	CASSHTPGDQPQHF	TGCGCCAGCAGCCATACCCCGGGGGATCAGCCCCAGCATTTT
-	TRBD2	TRBJ2-3	TRBV29-1	CSVGGGSTDTQYF	TGCAGCGTCGGCGGGGGTAGCACAGATACGCAGTATTTT
few	-	TRBJ2-3	TRBV6-5	CASRPGPLSTDTQYF	TGTGCCAGCAGACCCGGCCCGCTGAGCACAGATACGCAGTATTTT
-	TRBD2	TRBJ2-5	TRBV7-9	CASSQERLAGKETQYF	TGTGCCAGCAGCCAAGAAAGACTAGCGGGGAAGGAGACCCAGTACTTC
few	-	TRBJ1-1	TRBV20-1	CSARDKIEAFF	TGCAGTGCTAGGGATAAAATTGAAGCTTTCTTT
-	TRBD2	TRBJ2-1	TRBV11-3	CASSGSGMGFGEQFF	TGTGCCAGCAGCGGTAGCGGGATGGGGTTTGGTGAGCAGTTCTTC
few	-	TRBJ2-5	TRBV10-3	CAISEIPGMARRGETQYF	TGTGCCATCAGTGAGATACCGGGGATGGCCCGACGAGGGGAGACCCAGTACTTC
-	TRBD2	TRBJ2-1	TRBV7-6	CASSLSSGRLVEQFF	TGTGCCAGCAGCTTATCCAGCGGGAGATTAGTAGAGCAGTTCTTC
-	-	TRBJ1-5	TRBV19	CASSIKGRLTDQPQHF	TGTGCCAGTAGTATCAAGGGGCGGCTAACGGATCAGCCCCAGCATTTT
few	-	TRBJ1-1	TRBV11-2	CASSPAVDTEAFF	TGTGCCAGCAGCCCCGCGGTGGACACTGAAGCTTTCTTT
-	-	TRBJ1-2	TRBV7-2	CASSLDATGSTYGYTF	TGTGCCAGCAGCTTAGATGCGACAGGATCCACATATGGCTACACCTTC
-	TRBD2	TRBJ2-5	TRBV5-4	CASSPWTSGPETQYF	TGTGCCAGCAGCCCATGGACTAGCGGACCAGAGACCCAGTACTTC
-	TRBD1	TRBJ2-4	TRBV29-1	CSVGDRAKNIQYF	TGCAGCGTTGGGGACAGAGCCAAAAACATTCAGTACTTC
-	-	TRBJ2-1	TRBV2	CASSEQNGSYNEQFF	TGTGCCAGCAGTGAGCAGAATGGCTCCTACAATGAGCAGTTCTTC
few	TRBD2	TRBJ2-3	TRBV29-1	CSVVAGSDTQYF	TGCAGCGTAGTAGCGGGGTCAGATACGCAGTATTTT
-	-	TRBJ1-1	TRBV4-1	CASSQDGRPGNTEAFF	TGCGCCAGCAGCCAAGATGGACGTCCCGGGAACACTGAAGCTTTCTTT
few	TRBD2	TRBJ2-7	TRBV29-1	CSAAGGLGYEQYF	TGCAGCGCCGCGGGGGGTCTAGGCTACGAGCAGTACTTC
few	TRBD2	TRBJ2-7	TRBV4-3	CASSQGIGRGRYEQYF	TGCGCCAGCAGCCAAGGGATCGGGAGGGGAAGGTACGAGCAGTACTTC
-	TRBD1	TRBJ2-7	TRBV9	CASSVGDRGPYEQYF	TGTGCCAGCAGCGTAGGGGACAGGGGCCCCTACGAGCAGTACTTC
-	TRBD1	TRBJ2-1	TRBV29-1	CSAQGQTKYNEQFF	TGCAGCGCTCAGGGACAGACTAAATACAATGAGCAGTTCTTC
-	-	TRBJ2-2	TRBV25-1	CASLNTGELFF	TGTGCCAGCCTTAACACCGGGGAGCTGTTTTTT
few	-	TRBJ2-2	TRBV4-1	CASSQPMAVNTGELFF	TGCGCCAGCAGCCAACCGATGGCTGTGAACACCGGGGAGCTGTTTTTT
-	TRBD1	TRBJ1-6	TRBV4-3	CASSQDRDRGQLPLHF	TGCGCCAGCAGCCAAGATCGAGACAGGGGGCAGTTACCCCTCCACTTT
few	-	TRBJ2-5	TRBV7-2	CASSFGGRGETQYF	TGTGCCAGCAGCTTTGGCGGGCGCGGGGAGACCCAGTACTTC
few	-	TRBJ1-1	TRBV9	CASSVAQGEAEAFF	TGTGCCAGCAGCGTAGCTCAGGGTGAGGCTGAAGCTTTCTTT
-	-	TRBJ2-5	TRBV19	CASSTGGTDEETQYF	TGTGCCAGTAGTACCGGAGGGACTGACGAAGAGACCCAGTACTTC
-	-	TRBJ2-1	TRBV6-6	CASSGAASEQFF	TGTGCCAGCAGTGGGGCAGCGAGTGAGCAGTTCTTC